These T cell receptor beta chains were read from a single sample in a study of immune characterization of retroperitoneal liposarcoma. TCRdb processed the PCR reads anew with MiXCR; each CDR3 protein has one entry. The sample yields some 11,000 distinct CDR3 sequences, 45% to 50% seen once. Sequences were obtained from tumor tissue. The origin of the receptors is a female donor with retroperitoneal liposarcoma. Each CDR3 is given with its conserved first and last residue. D genes are given only for firm matches. Clone size appears in some rows only: once, few, many, or a class for an expanded clone.

j_gene	v_gene	abundance	d_gene	CDR3aa	CDR3nt
TRBJ2-4	TRBV27	-	TRBD2	CVSSPARTSGTLYF	TGTGTCAGCAGTCCCGCTCGGACTAGCGGGACTCTGTACTTC
TRBJ2-7	TRBV10-2	-	-	CASSDYDEQYF	TGCGCCAGCAGTGATTACGACGAGCAGTACTTC
TRBJ2-7	TRBV6-6	once	-	CASRYSPARDYEQYF	TGTGCCAGCCGTTACTCGCCAGCCCGCGATTACGAGCAGTACTTC
TRBJ2-1	TRBV6-8	-	-	CASSLDPVSYNEQFF	TGTGCCAGCAGTCTGGATCCAGTCTCCTACAATGAGCAGTTCTTC
TRBJ2-1	TRBV6-1	-	-	CASSRKAGSSYNEQFF	TGTGCCAGCAGTCGTAAGGCAGGCAGCTCCTACAATGAGCAGTTCTTC
TRBJ2-1	TRBV6-1	few	-	CASSFFARVGDEQFF	TGTGCCAGCAGTTTCTTCGCGCGGGTCGGCGATGAGCAGTTCTTC
TRBJ2-1	TRBV6-5	-	-	CASTRTASSYNEQFF	TGTGCCAGCACCAGGACAGCGTCATCCTACAATGAGCAGTTCTTC
TRBJ2-2	TRBV27	-	TRBD2	CASRMSGGDEELFF	TGTGCCAGCAGGATGAGCGGGGGGGATGAGGAGCTGTTTTTT
TRBJ2-1	TRBV27	medium-sized	TRBD2	CASRSGTSGNNEQFF	TGTGCCAGCAGATCCGGGACTAGCGGGAACAATGAGCAGTTCTTC
TRBJ2-1	TRBV6-6	-	TRBD2	CASSFTRTSGTYNEQFF	TGTGCCAGCAGTTTTACAAGGACTAGCGGGACTTACAATGAGCAGTTCTTC
TRBJ2-7	TRBV7-2	-	-	CASSIQGESDEQYF	TGTGCCAGCAGCATACAGGGTGAGAGTGACGAGCAGTACTTC
TRBJ1-6	TRBV6-1	-	TRBD1	CASGQGSCNSPLHF	TGTGCCAGCGGACAGGGGAGTTGTAATTCCCCCCTCCACTTT
TRBJ2-1	TRBV7-2	-	-	CASSPQGSYNEQFF	TGTGCCAGCAGCCCACAGGGTTCGTACAATGAGCAGTTCTTC
TRBJ2-7	TRBV28	once	-	CASSFSLISPDSTNEQYF	TGTGCCAGCAGTTTCTCGTTAATTTCGCCTGATTCAACCAACGAGCAGTACTTC
TRBJ2-3	TRBV12-3/TRBV12-4	-	TRBD1	CASSEGQGRRTDTQYF	TGTGCCAGCAGTGAAGGACAGGGTAGGAGGACAGATACGCAGTATTTT
TRBJ1-1	TRBV10-2	-	-	CASSYDGMNTEAFF	TGCGCCAGCAGTTATGACGGAATGAACACTGAAGCTTTCTTT
TRBJ2-7	TRBV7-2	-	-	CASSPGPRYEQYF	TGTGCCAGCAGCCCCGGGCCTCGCTACGAGCAGTACTTC
TRBJ1-2	TRBV4-1	-	TRBD1	CASTRPGQAYGYTF	TGCGCCAGCACCAGACCGGGACAGGCCTATGGCTACACCTTC
TRBJ2-1	TRBV6-6	few	TRBD2	CASSRTSGTHNEQFF	TGTGCCAGCAGCCGGACTAGCGGGACCCACAATGAGCAGTTCTTC
TRBJ2-5	TRBV25-1	medium-sized	-	CASSDPRGAGETQYF	TGTGCCAGCAGTGATCCTAGGGGGGCCGGAGAGACCCAGTACTTC
TRBJ2-5	TRBV6-1	-	TRBD1	CASSENWGQGGETQYF	TGTGCCAGCAGTGAAAATTGGGGACAGGGGGGCGAGACCCAGTACTTC
TRBJ2-1	TRBV27	-	-	CASSALGGEQFF	TGTGCCAGCAGCGCACTCGGGGGTGAGCAGTTCTTC
TRBJ2-1	TRBV6-1	medium-sized	-	CASSVGSGQETQFF	TGTGCCAGCAGTGTAGGGTCAGGCCAAGAGACCCAGTTCTTC
TRBJ1-5	TRBV6-5	-	TRBD1	CASSEGQIRNQPQHF	TGTGCCAGCAGTGAGGGACAGATACGTAATCAGCCCCAGCATTTT
TRBJ2-4	TRBV6-1	-	TRBD1	CASSYGTGGHAKNIQYF	TGTGCCAGCAGTTATGGGACAGGGGGTCATGCCAAAAACATTCAGTACTTC
TRBJ2-5	TRBV25-1	-	-	CASSDPRVQETQYF	TGTGCCAGCAGTGATCCCAGGGTGCAAGAGACCCAGTACTTC
TRBJ2-1	TRBV12-3/TRBV12-4	few	TRBD2	CASSFRTSGQTNEQFF	TGTGCCAGCAGTTTTAGGACTAGCGGGCAAACCAATGAGCAGTTCTTC
TRBJ2-1	TRBV7-9	few	TRBD2	CASSARGTSGHNEQFF	TGTGCCAGCAGCGCGAGGGGGACTAGCGGACACAATGAGCAGTTCTTC
TRBJ2-7	TRBV7-6	-	-	CASSLSGDYEQYF	TGTGCTAGCAGCTTATCAGGGGATTACGAGCAGTACTTC
TRBJ2-5	TRBV27	-	-	CASSPGRYNEQYF	TGTGCCAGCAGTCCCGGCCGCTACAATGAGCAGTACTTC
TRBJ2-1	TRBV6-1	-	TRBD2	CASSEGTGGPGEQFF	TGTGCCAGCAGTGAGGGTACGGGAGGGCCCGGTGAGCAGTTCTTC
TRBJ2-1	TRBV7-8	-	-	CASSLSQGGRTYNEQFF	TGTGCCAGCAGCTTAAGCCAGGGCGGCCGTACCTACAATGAGCAGTTCTTC
TRBJ2-1	TRBV7-8	-	TRBD2	CASSSLAGRYNEQFF	TGTGCCAGCAGCTCACTAGCGGGCCGTTACAATGAGCAGTTCTTC
TRBJ2-3	TRBV11-3	few	-	CASSPSRSTDTQYF	TGTGCCAGCAGCCCATCACGGAGCACAGATACGCAGTATTTT
TRBJ1-1	TRBV10-2	-	-	CASSESSGTRRSAEAFF	TGCGCCAGCAGTGAATCGTCTGGGACCAGAAGATCAGCTGAAGCTTTCTTT
TRBJ2-5	TRBV11-2	-	TRBD2	CASSPGLAGGQETQYF	TGTGCCAGCAGCCCGGGACTAGCGGGAGGACAAGAGACCCAGTACTTC
TRBJ1-1	TRBV7-2	-	-	CASSLDSSMNTEAFF	TGTGCCAGCAGCTTAGACAGTTCCATGAACACTGAAGCTTTCTTT
TRBJ2-1	TRBV7-3	many	TRBD2	CASSSTSAGGGRYEQFF	TGTGCCAGCAGCTCGACGTCAGCGGGAGGGGGACGTTATGAGCAGTTCTTC
TRBJ1-1	TRBV7-2	-	-	CASSFGGRTEAFF	TGTGCCAGCAGCTTTGGAGGGAGGACTGAAGCTTTCTTT
TRBJ2-5	TRBV27	-	TRBD1	CASGQGGPYNEQYF	TGTGCCAGCGGACAGGGGGGTCCCTACAATGAGCAGTACTTC
TRBJ2-1	TRBV12-3/TRBV12-4	-	-	CASSRPGIDNEQFF	TGTGCCAGCAGCCGCCCCGGGATCGACAATGAGCAGTTCTTC
TRBJ2-1	TRBV7-3	-	TRBD2	CASSPSTSGKNNEQFF	TGTGCCAGCAGCCCCTCTACTAGCGGGAAAAACAATGAGCAGTTCTTC
TRBJ2-4	TRBV7-6	-	TRBD1	CASSTPGTGKEQYF	TGTGCCAGCAGCACACCCGGGACAGGGAAAGAGCAGTACTTC
TRBJ2-1	TRBV4-1	-	TRBD2	CASSQGMGLANEQFF	TGTGCCAGCAGCCAAGGCATGGGACTAGCAAATGAGCAGTTCTTC